The next 20 T cell receptor beta chains were all read from a single sample in a study of response to subunit inactivated influenza vaccine. TCRdb re-called the RT-PCR reads with MiXCR, one entry per CDR3 protein. The table lists more than 450,000 distinct CDR3 sequences, approximately 10% of them singletons. The sample was also reused in another study, on T cells expressing NK-cell markers. From that paper: Synthesis of TCR beta cDNA relied on 5'RACE template switching carrying UMIs.

The sequences come from PBMCs from blood, collected on the day of vaccination. The receptors shown here come from a middle-aged man who received an inactivated influenza vaccine.

This clonotype has only a few counts. The genes are TRBV20-1 and TRBJ2-5, with 10 positions matching TRBD2. This CDR3 is 18 amino acids long. Germline CDR1 is DFQATT and CDR2 is SNEGSKA (reference sequence). After removal of 2 bases from V and 7 bases from J, the junction contained 19 bases not matched to a gene. Here the CDR3 reads CSARLVRTSGLPEGTQYF. The DNA of the CDR3 is TGCAGTGCTAGATTGGTTAGGACTAGCGGCCTCCCGGAGGGGACCCAGTACTTC.

This clonotype was seen a handful of times. This chain connects TRBV28 to TRBJ2-7; D call uncertain. CDR3 length: 12 amino acids. CDR1 is MDHEN and CDR2 is SYDVKM in the germline V gene. Trimming took 1 base from V and 5 from J, leaving 6 bases between them. In nucleotides, the CDR3 is TGTGCCAGCAGTTTATCCTGGGACGAGCAGTACTTC. Translated, it gives CASSLSWDEQYF.

This chain uses TRBV12-3 or TRBV12-4 with TRBJ1-5; D gene unclear. The CDR3 is 14 amino acids. V gave up 4 bases and J gave up 4 bases, with 11 bases separating them. CDR3: CASSYRAQNQPQHF. The CDR3 bases are TGTGCCAGCAGTTACCGGGCCCAGAATCAGCCCCAGCATTTT.

The V gene is TRBV6-5, the J gene TRBJ2-7; 7 bases line up with TRBD2. The CDR3 runs 16 residues. Germline V CDR1 and CDR2: MNHEY, SVGAGI. The V segment lost 2 bases and the J segment 3 bases; nucleotides outside the gene matches: 10. The CDR3 region has the DNA TGTGCCAGCAGTTACGGTAGTTGGGGGGAGGGCTACGAGCAGTACTTC. It specifies CASSYGSWGEGYEQYF.

Here the CDR3 DNA reads TGCAGTGCTGCCCCGACTAGCGGGGGGGCCTCTGAGCAGTTCTTC. It codes for CSAAPTSGGASEQFF. The V and J genes are TRBV20-1 and TRBJ2-1; 14 nucleotides match TRBD2. This CDR3 has 15 residues. V lost 5 bases, J lost 9 bases, and 9 bases stayed unmatched. Germline V gene lookup returns CDR1 DFQATT and CDR2 SNEGSKA (reference sequence).

This clonotype was observed a handful of times. The rearrangement links TRBV12-3 or TRBV12-4 to TRBJ2-5; perhaps D is TRBD1 or TRBD2 (6 bases each). This CDR3 spans 16 amino acids. Trimming shortened V by 7 bases and J by 0 bases, and 18 bases separated the two germline ends. Here the CDR3 DNA reads TGTGCCAGCACCAACCGAGGGGGGAAGTACCAAGAGACCCAGTACTTC. This codes for CASTNRGGKYQETQYF.

This sequence joins TRBV20-1 and TRBJ2-3, with D perhaps matching TRBD2 (7 bases). In germline, CDR1 is DFQATT, CDR2 SNEGSKA (reference sequence). The CDR3 spans 15 residues. The V gene lost 2 bases and the J gene lost 6 bases, with 18 bases spanning the gap. This CDR3 is CSARSGGLWVDTQYF. The CDR3 nucleotides are TGCAGTGCTAGATCGGGGGGCCTCTGGGTGGATACGCAGTATTTT.

This clonotype turned up a few times. The chain couples TRBV29-1 to TRBJ2-7, with D possibly being TRBD2 (5 bases). This CDR3 has 14 amino acids. The germline CDR1 and CDR2 sequences are SQVTM and ANQGSEA. Trimming removed 1 base from V and 2 bases from J, with 12 bases in between. The CDR3 loop reads CSVEVIGGTYEQYF. DNA of the CDR3: TGCAGCGTTGAAGTGATAGGAGGCACCTACGAGCAGTACTTC.

The sample holds many counts of this clonotype. The chain couples TRBV6-4 to TRBJ2-3; D not certain. Per germline, CDR1 MRHNA and CDR2 SNTAGT. V gave up 3 bases and J gave up 3 bases, with 7 bases separating them. The CDR3 totals 13 residues. CDR3 DNA sequence: TGTGCCAGCAGTGAACATAGTACAGATACGCAGTATTTT. Its translation is CASSEHSTDTQYF.

V is TRBV11-2 and J is TRBJ2-1, with D tentatively TRBD1 or TRBD2 (6 bases each). V gave up 1 base and J gave up 7 bases, with 14 bases separating them. The CDR3 is 15 residues long. CDR1 is SGHAT, CDR2 FQNNGV, per germline. The DNA of the CDR3 is TGTGCCAGCAGCTTAGTACGGGGGCCCGAAAATGAGCAGTTCTTC. This translates into CASSLVRGPENEQFF.

The genes are TRBV30 and TRBJ1-2; tentatively, D is TRBD1 (6 bases). The ends were cut back, 5 bases at V and 3 bases at J, with 10 bases in the middle. CDR3 size: 12 residues. Per the germline V gene, CDR1 is GTSNPN and CDR2 is SVGIG (reference sequence). The CDR3 DNA sequence: TGTGCCTGGCTTCAGGGGTACTATGGCTACACCTTC. It codes for CAWLQGYYGYTF.

This clonotype was detected a few times. The chain couples TRBV27 to TRBJ2-5; 11 bases fit TRBD2. Germline lookup yields CDR1 MNHEY and CDR2 SMNVEV (reference sequence). The CDR3 length is 18 residues. V was clipped by 1 base and J by 1 base; unmatched bases: 8. As DNA, the CDR3 is TGTGCCAGCAGTTTATGGGCTACTAGCGGGAGTATCCAAGAGACCCAGTACTTC. The encoded protein is CASSLWATSGSIQETQYF.

The chain couples TRBV12-3 or TRBV12-4 to TRBJ1-5, with 7 bases identical to TRBD1. This CDR3 spans 17 amino acids. V was pared by 3 bases and J by 0 bases, with 8 bases of the junction left unmatched. The CDR3: CASSLGQQGFSNQPQHF. CDR3 DNA sequence: TGTGCCAGCAGTTTGGGGCAACAGGGGTTTAGCAATCAGCCCCAGCATTTT.

The rearrangement links TRBV20-1 to TRBJ2-3, with a tentative D call TRBD2 (6 bases). V dropped 5 bases and J dropped 7 bases, with 19 bases sitting between them. Looked up from germline, CDR1 is DFQATT and CDR2 is SNEGSKA (reference sequence). This CDR3 contains 14 residues. CDR3 region: CSAPGRDAIHTQYF. DNA for the CDR3: TGCAGTGCTCCTGGGCGGGACGCTATCCATACGCAGTATTTT.

The sample holds one count of this clonotype. The V and J genes are TRBV6-6 and TRBJ2-3; D is possibly TRBD2 (7 bases). The germline V and J ends were trimmed by 11 bases and 5 bases, with 17 bases remaining between them. From germline, CDR1 is MNHNY and CDR2 SVGAGI (reference sequence). The CDR3 extends over 13 amino acids. CDR3 residues: CASRGAKVDTQYF. CDR3 nucleotides: TGTGCCTCCCGGGGGGCTAAGGTAGATACGCAGTATTTT.

This clonotype appeared a few times. The J gene is TRBJ1-2, the V gene TRBV7-2, with D possibly being TRBD1 (6 bases). With 3 bases removed from V and 1 base from J, the gap between germline ends came to 9 bases. Germline assignment: CDR1 SGHTA and CDR2 FQGNSA. This CDR3 comprises 14 residues. Written as DNA, the CDR3 is TGTGCCAGCAGCTTGGGGACAAGTAACTATGGCTACACCTTC. This codes for CASSLGTSNYGYTF.

V and J are TRBV24-1 and TRBJ1-5; 7 nucleotides line up with TRBD1. The V segment lost 9 bases and the J segment 5 bases; nucleotides outside the gene matches: 3. Per the germline V gene, CDR1 is KGHDR and CDR2 is SFDVKD. The CDR3 is 12 residues long. CDR3 nucleotide sequence: TGTGCCACCCATAGGGGGCATCAGCCCCAGCATTTT. It specifies CATHRGHQPQHF.

The chain recombines TRBV4-1 with TRBJ2-1; D might be TRBD2 (5 bases). CDR3 length equals 14 residues. Germline lookup yields CDR1 MGHRA and CDR2 YSYEKL. Trimming stripped 1 base from V and 5 bases from J, with 9 bases between. The CDR3 region is CASSQVAEDNEQFF. In DNA, the CDR3 is TGCGCCAGCAGCCAAGTTGCGGAGGACAATGAGCAGTTCTTC.

In its sample, this clonotype was seen many times. V is TRBV14 and J is TRBJ2-1; D is unclear. Trimming shortened V by 0 bases and J by 6 bases, and 6 bases separated the two germline ends. The germline CDR1 and CDR2 sequences are SGHDN and FVKESK. CDR3 length: 13 residues. The CDR3 DNA is TGTGCCAGCAGCCAAGACGATAGCAATGAGCAGTTCTTC. It yields the protein CASSQDDSNEQFF.

The rearrangement joins TRBV5-4 to TRBJ2-7, with 7 bases matching TRBD2. The CDR3 has 16 amino acids. V trimming: 0 bases; J trimming: 3 bases; junction bases outside the gene matches: 9. The germline V gene encodes CDR1 SGHNT and CDR2 YYREEE (reference sequence). CDR3 nucleotides: TGTGCCAGCAGCTTGGCCGGGAGGCTCCTACGCTACGAGCAGTACTTC. Residues: CASSLAGRLLRYEQYF.